The 26 T cell receptor beta chains reported below all come from one sample, sequenced in a study of blood T cells in healthy people across ages. Alongside a J-beta primer mix, a sample-barcoded 5' primer served in a second PCR lasting about 7 to 11 cycles. TCRdb re-analysed the 5' RACE reads in MiXCR, keeping a single row per CDR3 protein. The data hold 1,100,000 or so distinct CDR3 sequences, with 40% to 45% observed a single time. Material: blood. These receptors all come from a woman in her sixties in good health.

V gene TRBV5-5 combines with J gene TRBJ2-4, with 10 bases fitting TRBD2. The J call is doubtful: the DNA matches TRBJ2-7 better. Germline CDR1 is SGHKS and CDR2 is YYEKEE (reference sequence). The CDR3 is 16 amino acids. CDR3 residues: CASSWSLAGAPHEQYF. In nucleotides, the CDR3 is TGTGCCAGCAGCTGGTCGCTAGCGGGAGCACCTCACGAGCAGTACTTC.

The gene calls are TRBV20-1 and TRBJ2-6; tentatively, D is TRBD1 (6 bases). The germline CDR1 and CDR2 sequences are DFQATT and SNEGSKA (reference sequence). The CDR3 contains 14 residues. V lost 3 bases to trimming and J lost 2 bases, with 8 bases between them. The CDR3 spells CSASTGTGANVLTF. Here the CDR3 DNA reads TGCAGTGCTAGCACAGGGACTGGGGCCAACGTCCTGACTTTC.

In its sample, this clonotype was seen once. The chain carries TRBV6-5 and TRBJ2-3; D call uncertain. The V gene's germline CDR1 is MNHEY and CDR2 SVGAGI. The germline V and J ends were trimmed by 6 bases and 2 bases, with 12 bases remaining between them. The CDR3 has 14 amino acids. CDR3 protein: CASRAHVATDTQYF. CDR3 nucleotide sequence: TGTGCCAGCAGGGCCCACGTTGCCACAGATACGCAGTATTTT.

In DNA form, the CDR3 reads TGCGCCAGCAGCTTAGGGGGAGTGGAAGGTACGCAGTATTTT. The encoded protein is CASSLGGVEGTQYF. This chain connects TRBV5-1 to TRBJ2-3; D is perhaps TRBD1 (6 bases). Trimming removed 2 bases from V and 8 bases from J, with 15 bases in between. There are 14 residues in the CDR3. Germline lookup yields CDR1 SGHRS and CDR2 YFSETQ.

The chain uses TRBV27 and TRBJ2-1, with a weak D call TRBD2 (6 bases). Trimming removed 0 bases from V and 7 bases from J, with 16 bases in between. The CDR3 totals 16 residues. Per germline, CDR1 MNHEY and CDR2 SMNVEV (reference sequence). Written as DNA, the CDR3 is TGTGCCAGCAGTTTATCGTGGGGGGACCCATGGAATGAGCAGTTCTTC. As protein: CASSLSWGDPWNEQFF.

The chain is built from TRBV28 and TRBJ1-5; D uncertain. CDR3 length equals 14 residues. V was pared by 3 bases and J by 5 bases, with 11 bases between. CDR1 and CDR2 (germline): MDHEN, SYDVKM. The DNA for the CDR3 is TGTGCCAGCAGTTTCTTTGGTAGGGATCAGCCCCAGCATTTT. Protein product: CASSFFGRDQPQHF.

A few counts support this clonotype. The rearrangement links TRBV11-2 to TRBJ2-1; 8 bases map to TRBD2. The CDR3 consists of 15 residues. Germline V CDR1 and CDR2: SGHAT, FQNNGV. V trimming: 5 bases; J trimming: 5 bases; junction bases outside the gene matches: 8. CDR3 sequence reads: CASSLGAGVDNEQFF. The CDR3 nucleotides read TGTGCCAGCAGCCTGGGAGCGGGAGTGGACAATGAGCAGTTCTTC.

This clonotype occurred a few times. V usage is TRBV24-1 and J usage is TRBJ2-1; the D is unclear. The CDR3 length is 11 residues. Trimming removed 1 base at V and 12 bases at J, with 6 bases between. The germline gives CDR1 KGHDR, CDR2 SFDVKD. This chain's CDR3 is CATSDLRSQFF. The CDR3 region has the DNA TGTGCCACCAGTGATTTAAGGTCGCAGTTCTTC.

This clonotype turned up a few times. The rearrangement uses TRBV4-1 and TRBJ1-5; no reliable D call. The germline V and J ends were trimmed by 8 bases and 7 bases, with 18 bases remaining between them. The CDR3 sequence is 14 residues long. Germline V lookup: CDR1 MGHRA, CDR2 YSYEKL. CDR3 nucleotide sequence: TGCGCCAGCGGCCCGGACCCCGCCAAGCAGCCCCAGCATTTT. Its protein is CASGPDPAKQPQHF.

The J gene is TRBJ2-5, the V gene TRBV9, with 13 bases fitting TRBD2. The CDR3 loop spans 16 amino acids. Trimming cost V 3 bases and J 11 bases; bases outside gene matches: 13. Germline V CDR1 and CDR2: SGDLS, YYNGEE. The CDR3: CASSARTSGSLNEQYF. In DNA form, the CDR3 reads TGTGCCAGCAGCGCAAGGACTAGCGGGAGTCTAAATGAGCAGTACTTC.

This clonotype has just a few counts. The V call is TRBV20-1, the J call TRBJ2-1; 15 nucleotides align to TRBD2. This CDR3 has 16 amino acids. J was trimmed by 6 bases and V by 3 bases; bases with no gene match: 6. Germline assignment: CDR1 DFQATT and CDR2 SNEGSKA (reference sequence). CDR3 nucleotide sequence: TGCAGTGCTAGGGGACTAGCGGGAGGATCGAGCAATGAGCAGTTCTTC. This translates into CSARGLAGGSSNEQFF.

This clonotype was detected a few times. The rearrangement uses TRBV5-1 and TRBJ2-7; tentatively, D is TRBD1 or TRBD2 (6 bases each). Trimming left V 4 bases short and J 4 bases short, with 15 bases between. This CDR3 has 14 residues. The V gene's germline CDR1 is SGHRS and CDR2 YFSETQ. CDR3 sequence (DNA): TGCGCCAGCAGCCCCCGTGGGGGGCAATACGAGCAGTACTTC. Amino acid sequence: CASSPRGGQYEQYF.

The chain joins TRBV21-1 to TRBJ1-2; the D call of TRBD1 is as the table states it, not checked on the DNA. TRBV21-1 has pseudogene status. CDR3 length equals 14 residues. Here the CDR3 reads CASSNRGGGDGYTF. The CDR3, as DNA: TGTGCCAGCAGCAACCGGGGTGGTGGCGATGGCTACACCTTC.

Points on this clonotype: At one of its ends the junction is not consistent with the germline gene, which may arise from a read error. V gene TRBV12-3 or TRBV12-4 combines with J gene TRBJ2-5; tentatively, D is TRBD2 (7 bases). The CDR3 has 14 residues. CDR3 in DNA: TGTGCCGGCAGACTGACGGGGGGACAAGAGGCCCAGTACTTC. Protein sequence: CAGRLTGGQEAQYF.

In its sample, this clonotype was seen a few times. The V and J genes are TRBV13 and TRBJ2-1; 14 positions match TRBD2. CDR1 is PRHDT and CDR2 is FYEKMQ in the germline V gene (reference sequence). The CDR3 is made up of 15 amino acids. V gave up 6 bases and J gave up 15 bases; unmatched junction bases: 13. The CDR3 protein is CASRHTTSGRGEAFF. DNA for the CDR3: TGTGCCAGCAGACACACGACTAGCGGGAGGGGCGAGGCGTTCTTC.

The rearrangement links TRBV27 to TRBJ2-2; D remains ambiguous. Per germline, CDR1 MNHEY and CDR2 SMNVEV (reference sequence). V lost 3 bases to trimming and J lost 4 bases, with 6 bases between them. CDR3 length: 13 amino acids. The CDR3 sequence is CASSFGSTGELFF. The CDR3 region has the DNA TGTGCCAGCAGTTTCGGGTCCACCGGGGAGCTGTTTTTT.

The rearrangement joins TRBV27 to TRBJ2-1, with 8 bases fitting TRBD2. CDR1 and CDR2 from the germline V gene are MNHEY and SMNVEV (reference sequence). The CDR3 is made up of 15 amino acids. V was pared by 2 bases and J by 14 bases, with 14 bases of the junction left unmatched. The CDR3 spells CASSLSSGKSLREFF. CDR3 sequence (DNA): TGTGCCAGCAGTTTAAGTAGCGGGAAAAGTCTACGGGAGTTCTTC.

The chain has TRBV20-1 and TRBJ1-2; possibly TRBD1 for D (5 bases). There are 11 residues in the CDR3. Germline V gives CDR1 DFQATT, CDR2 SNEGSKA (reference sequence). The V end was cut by 5 bases, the J end by 8 bases, with 12 bases between. CDR3 residues: CSAELWDGYTF. DNA of the CDR3: TGCAGTGCTGAATTGTGGGACGGCTACACCTTC.

The CDR3 sequence is CATSRDLVQPQHF. The DNA of the CDR3 is TGTGCCACCAGCAGAGATCTGGTGCAGCCCCAGCATTTT. The chain recombines TRBV15 with TRBJ1-5; D call uncertain. The germline gives CDR1 LNHNV, CDR2 YYDKDF (reference sequence). This CDR3 has 13 amino acids. Trimming stripped 0 bases from V and 7 bases from J, with 7 bases between.

This clonotype was picked up a small number of times. The chain employs TRBV29-1 and TRBJ2-7; 11 bases agree with TRBD2. This CDR3 has 16 amino acids. V lost 3 bases to trimming and J lost 4 bases; unmatched junction nucleotides: 11. CDR1 is SQVTM, CDR2 ANQGSEA, per germline. The chain's CDR3 is CSVEIGSASGGYEQYF. The CDR3 nucleotides read TGCAGCGTTGAGATAGGGTCGGCTAGCGGGGGGTACGAGCAGTACTTC.

The V gene is TRBV12-3 or TRBV12-4, the J gene TRBJ1-2; 9 bases align to TRBD1. The CDR3 is made up of 13 amino acids. V lost 4 bases, J lost 7 bases, and 4 bases stayed unmatched. The CDR3 loop is CASSSGTGTGYTF. CDR3 coding DNA: TGTGCCAGCAGTTCCGGGACAGGGACTGGCTACACCTTC.

The chain recombines TRBV6-6 with TRBJ2-1, with 12 bases matching TRBD2. With 5 bases clipped from V and 8 bases from J, the junction kept 4 bases outside the gene matches. CDR3 size: 14 residues. Per germline, CDR1 MNHNY and CDR2 SVGAGI (reference sequence). The CDR3 DNA reads as TGTGCCAGCAGTGGACTAGCGGGATCGGATGAGCAGTTCTTC. Amino acid sequence: CASSGLAGSDEQFF.

This clonotype has only a few counts. The chain recombines TRBV6-1 with TRBJ2-5; D is possibly TRBD2 (6 bases). The CDR3 covers 13 residues. V shed 6 bases and J shed 11 bases, with 19 bases lying between them. Germline lookup yields CDR1 MNHNS and CDR2 SASEGT. CDR3 sequence (DNA): TGTGCCAGCAGGGAGGTGGGGCCTAGCGCGCAGTACTTC. Translated, it gives CASREVGPSAQYF.

This clonotype was counted only a few times. The V gene is TRBV27, the J gene TRBJ2-1; 13 bases map to TRBD2. The CDR3 is 14 amino acids. The V segment lost 6 bases and the J segment 10 bases; nucleotides outside the gene matches: 6. Germline CDR1 and CDR2: MNHEY and SMNVEV (reference sequence). CDR3 bases: TGTGCCAGCAGACCGGGACTAGCGGGATGGGAGCAGTTCTTC. This gives the protein CASRPGLAGWEQFF.

The V call is TRBV20-1, the J call TRBJ2-1, with 8 positions matching TRBD2. The V gene's germline CDR1 is DFQATT and CDR2 SNEGSKA (reference sequence). CDR3 length equals 14 residues. The J segment lost 8 bases and the V segment lost 0 bases, leaving 6 bases of the junction unmatched. The CDR3 DNA reads as TGCAGTGCTAGAGATTATCGGCGGGGGGATGAGCAGTTCTTC. This encodes CSARDYRRGDEQFF.

The chain couples TRBV29-1 to TRBJ2-5, with 11 positions matching TRBD1. This CDR3 contains 12 residues. The germline V gene has CDR1 SQVTM and CDR2 ANQGSEA. Germline trimming cut 6 bases from V and 4 bases from J; bases unmatched to any gene: 1. The CDR3, as DNA: TGCAGCGTGGGGACAGGGGGAGAGACCCAGTACTTC. It is translated as CSVGTGGETQYF.